What follows is one T cell receptor beta chain and its context. The target of this receptor is not known. Base qualities are missing; no much larger clone stands one base away. V lost 4 bases and J lost 5 bases; the stretch between them is 21 bases long. From cysteine to phenylalanine, the CDR3 is 16 amino acids long. The CDR3 DNA has 48 bases and is translated from base 1. The germline V gene gives CDR1 as SGHRS and CDR2 as YFSETQ. The data stem from a study of technical replicates of blood from several donors (dated by TCRdb to about 2017). The library was built by means of the immunoSEQ multiplex PCR assay. Entries here come from immuneACCESS through TCRdb and include only in-frame sequences with V and J called. Some clones fail to appear in such tables; in the studies checked, an unresolved V gene covers under half of the shortfall, and the cause of the remainder is unknown. The sample data list some 87,000 clones, and roughly 97% of these were observed just once. The top ten constitute 0.15% to 0.2% of the sample.

This TCR was recovered from a human donor in good health. Source material: T cells isolated from PBMCs. The rearrangement combines TRBV5-1 with TRBJ2-5, with a tentative D call of TRBD1 or TRBD2, each matching 6 bases. In nucleotide form, the sequence is TGCGCCAGCAGCCTGGGGGGCGCGACTAGTGTTGAGACCCAGTACTTC. This yields the protein CASSLGGATSVETQYF.